These 15 T cell receptor beta chains came from one sample sequenced in a study of radiation and T cells in renal cell carcinoma (dated by TCRdb to the early 2020s). The time point label on this specimen signifies: blood 4 weeks post-SBRT, at nephrectomy. The sample's treatment or condition label is to be understood as: 15 Gy SBRT to primary tumor, nephrectomy 4 weeks later. Libraries were constructed by the immunoSEQ multiplex PCR assay. TCRdb carries this immuneACCESS record with in-frame sequences only. Its versions omit some clonotypes, under half of them owing to an unresolved V gene in the studies checked, with the rest unexplained. This sample has about 170,000 clones in its table, and about 85% of those were observed once. The ten largest clones represent over 9% of the sample. The source material was blood, sampled from a patient whose treatment included radiotherapy and nephrectomy. The receptors originated from a woman aged 50 to 60 with renal cell carcinoma.

In its sample, this clone was seen once. V usage is TRBV6-6 and J usage is TRBJ2-3; 10 bases line up with TRBD2. V lost 7 bases to trimming and J lost 11 bases; unmatched junction nucleotides: 15. Germline V gene sequence: CDR1 MNHNY, CDR2 SVGAGI (reference sequence). The CDR3 sequence is 15 residues long. DNA for the CDR3: TGTGCCAGCACCGCCCTAGCGGGGGCCGACTATAGGCAGTATTTT. It codes for CASTALAGADYRQYF.

The chain joins TRBV7-3 to TRBJ1-6; unclear D gene. CDR3 length equals 14 residues. The germline V and J ends were trimmed by 5 bases and 0 bases, with 5 bases remaining between them. The V gene's germline CDR1 is SGHTA and CDR2 FQGTGA. The CDR3 DNA is TGTGCCAGCAGCGAGAGCTCCTATAATTCACCCCTCCACTTT. Residues: CASSESSYNSPLHF. Supplemented by reference TRBV7-3 and TRBJ1-6, the full variable domain reads GAGVSQTPSNKVTEKGKYVELRCDPISGHTALYWYRQSLGQGPEFLIYFQGTGAADDSGLPNDRFFAVRPEGSVSTLKIQRTERGDSAVYLCASSESSYNSPLHFGNGTRLTVT.

The chain employs TRBV9 and TRBJ2-7, with D possibly TRBD2 on 6 matching bases. The CDR3 runs to 16 residues. Germline-derived CDR1 and CDR2 are SGDLS and YYNGEE. V was cut by 1 base and J by 7 bases, with 21 bases left in between. The CDR3 sequence: CASSVTPGSTAGEQYF. The CDR3 DNA follows: TGTGCCAGCAGCGTAACACCGGGTTCTACGGCGGGAGAGCAGTACTTC.

The chain couples TRBV5-8 to TRBJ2-1; a possible D gene is TRBD2 (6 bases). Trimming took off 5 bases at V and 10 bases at J, with 13 bases between the two ends. Germline V gives CDR1 SGHTS, CDR2 YDEGEE. The CDR3 runs 12 residues. The CDR3 protein is CASRGVGGEQFF. The DNA of the CDR3 is TGTGCCAGCAGGGGTGTGGGGGGAGAGCAGTTCTTC.

This sequence joins TRBV14 and TRBJ2-3, with 14 nucleotides matching TRBD2. CDR1 is SGHDN, CDR2 FVKESK, per germline. V dropped 4 bases and J dropped 3; count of bases not matched to a gene: 3. This CDR3 region has 16 residues. The CDR3 nucleotides read TGTGCCAGCAGCCGACTAGCGGGGGGGATAACAGATACGCAGTATTTT. This translates into CASSRLAGGITDTQYF. Combining the CDR3 with reference TRBV14 and TRBJ2-3 gives the whole variable domain EAGVTQFPSHSVIEKGQTVTLRCDPISGHDNLYWYRRVMGKEIKFLLHFVKESKQDESGMPNNRFLAERTGGTYSTLKVQPAELEDSGVYFCASSRLAGGITDTQYFGPGTRLTVL.

The chain links TRBV11-2 to TRBJ2-4; 8 bases agree with TRBD1. The CDR3 has 13 residues. The ends lost 8 bases at V and 8 bases at J; junction bases unmatched: 8. Germline CDR1 is SGHAT and CDR2 is FQNNGV. This CDR3 is CASLDRATDIQYF. The CDR3 DNA sequence: TGTGCCAGCCTGGACAGGGCGACGGACATTCAGTACTTC.

The chain is built from TRBV6-1 and TRBJ1-2; TRBD1 matches at 11 bases. The CDR3 covers 15 residues. Germline CDR1 MNHNS, CDR2 SASEGT. With 6 bases clipped from V and 4 bases from J, the junction kept 7 bases outside the gene matches. The CDR3 region is CASRDGQGAGYGYTF. CDR3 nucleotide sequence: TGTGCCAGCAGGGACGGACAGGGGGCTGGCTATGGCTACACCTTC.

This clone has only one observation. CDR3 sequence reads: CASSSLAGGPHEQFF. The CDR3 DNA reads as TGTGCCAGCAGCTCACTAGCGGGGGGGCCTCATGAGCAGTTCTTC. The chain links TRBV7-2 to TRBJ2-1; TRBD2 aligns across 13 bases. In germline, CDR1 is SGHTA, CDR2 FQGNSA. This CDR3 has 15 amino acids. V trimming: 4 bases; J trimming: 8 bases; junction bases outside the gene matches: 5.

The chain combines TRBV5-4 with TRBJ1-6; D uncertain. Looked up from germline, CDR1 is SGHNT and CDR2 is YYREEE (reference sequence). The V end was cut by 0 bases, the J end by 3 bases, with 10 bases between. This CDR3 is 16 amino acids long. The CDR3 sequence: CASSLGLGVYNSPLHF. The CDR3 bases are TGTGCCAGCAGCTTGGGGCTAGGAGTCTATAATTCACCCCTCCACTTT.

This rearrangement joins TRBV11-2 to TRBJ2-2; unclear D gene. V was shortened by 0 bases and J by 5 bases, with 7 bases between the two germline ends. CDR3 length equals 14 residues. Germline V gives CDR1 SGHAT, CDR2 FQNNGV. CDR3 protein: CASSLEGITGELFF. For the CDR3, the DNA is TGTGCCAGCAGCTTAGAGGGAATAACCGGGGAGCTGTTTTTT.

V and J are TRBV29-1 and TRBJ1-5; TRBD1 agrees at 8 bases. The CDR3 sequence is 16 residues long. Germline CDR1 reads SQVTM; CDR2 reads ANQGSEA. V was pared by 3 bases and J by 2 bases, with 9 bases of the junction left unmatched. This CDR3 is CSVEANRGGCNQPQHF. The CDR3 nucleotides read TGCAGCGTTGAGGCGAACAGGGGGGGATGCAATCAGCCCCAGCATTTT.

As DNA, the CDR3 is TGTGCCAGCAGTTCCAGAGTTACTAATGAAAAACTGTTTTTT. Its translation is CASSSRVTNEKLFF. V gene TRBV6-6 combines with J gene TRBJ1-4; no firm D call. Germline-derived CDR1 and CDR2 are MNHNY and SVGAGI (reference sequence). The length of the CDR3 is 14 residues. The ends were cut back, 4 bases at V and 2 bases at J, with 8 bases in the middle.

In this sample, this clone turned up a few times. The chain combines TRBV2 with TRBJ1-6; D is possibly TRBD1 (5 bases). CDR1 SNHLY and CDR2 FYNNEI come from the germline V gene. The CDR3 totals 12 residues. Trimming left V 4 bases short and J 11 bases short, with 9 bases between. Written as DNA, the CDR3 is TGTGCCAGCAGTGGGGACGGGGCACCCCTCCACTTT. Translated, it gives CASSGDGAPLHF.

V and J are TRBV11-2 and TRBJ1-2; D gene uncertain. This CDR3 comprises 15 residues. The germline gives CDR1 SGHAT, CDR2 FQNNGV. V was clipped by 10 bases and J by 2 bases, with 20 bases between them. The CDR3 here is CATPETPLANYGYTF. The CDR3 DNA reads as TGTGCCACCCCAGAAACCCCGCTTGCCAACTATGGCTACACCTTC. Using reference TRBV11-2 and TRBJ1-2 for the parts outside the CDR3, the full variable domain is EAGVAQSPRYKIIEKRQSVAFWCNPISGHATLYWYQQILGQGPKLLIQFQNNGVVDDSQLPKDRFSAERLKGVDSTLKIQPAKLEDSAVYLCATPETPLANYGYTFGSGTRLTVV.

The chain links TRBV29-1 to TRBJ2-3; 10 nucleotides match TRBD2. This CDR3 region has 15 residues. CDR1 SQVTM and CDR2 ANQGSEA come from the germline V gene. Trimming cost V 2 bases and J 4 bases; bases outside gene matches: 6. CDR3 in DNA: TGCAGCGTTGAATCGGCTAGCGGGGGCCCAGATACGCAGTATTTT. Translated: CSVESASGGPDTQYF.